The 24 T cell receptor beta chains below were found in one sample sequenced in a study of control samples from healthy donors and cancer patients. Produced via immunoSEQ multiplex PCR; TCRdb's table is partial and in-frame only. The sample has about 120,000 clones; more than 85% are singletons. Material: blood. The receptors were sampled from a man younger than 45 in good health.

The genes are TRBV10-2 and TRBJ2-3; the D call may be TRBD1 or TRBD2 (5 bases each). Germline V gives CDR1 WSHSY, CDR2 SAAADI. V dropped 4 bases and J dropped 8 bases, with 13 bases sitting between them. The length of the CDR3 is 13 residues. The CDR3 is CASSGGPTGTQYF. The CDR3, as DNA: TGCGCCAGCAGTGGGGGACCCACGGGTACGCAGTATTTT.

V and J are TRBV5-1 and TRBJ1-1, with D unclear. Trimming left V 0 bases short and J 1 base short, with 4 bases between. Germline V gene sequence: CDR1 SGHRS, CDR2 YFSETQ. The CDR3 consists of 13 residues. The CDR3 loop is CASSLDRNTEAFF. In nucleotides, the CDR3 is TGCGCCAGCAGCTTGGACAGGAACACTGAAGCTTTCTTT.

The chain is built from TRBV6-5 and TRBJ1-2; no firm D call. V lost 6 bases, J lost 4 bases, and 15 bases lay in between. CDR1 is MNHEY and CDR2 is SVGAGI in the germline V gene. This CDR3 region has 14 residues. The CDR3: CASSPRGNFYGYTF. In DNA form, the CDR3 reads TGTGCCAGCAGCCCCCGGGGAAACTTCTATGGCTACACCTTC.

The rearrangement uses TRBV2 and TRBJ2-1; a possible D gene is TRBD1 (5 bases). Per the germline V gene, CDR1 is SNHLY and CDR2 is FYNNEI. V dropped 0 bases and J dropped 9 bases, with 9 bases sitting between them. The CDR3 extends over 13 amino acids. This CDR3 is CASSEAAGSEQFF. The CDR3 nucleotides are TGTGCCAGCAGTGAAGCGGCAGGGTCTGAGCAGTTCTTC.

This chain links TRBV5-1 with TRBJ1-6; no reliable D call. Per the germline V gene, CDR1 is SGHRS and CDR2 is YFSETQ. Deletions cut 4 bases from V and 0 bases from J, with 20 bases between. The CDR3 consists of 19 residues. In DNA form, the CDR3 reads TGCGCCAGCAGCGACCTTGGGAGTCCCCAAAGCTCCTATAATTCACCCCTCCACTTT. Encoded protein: CASSDLGSPQSSYNSPLHF.

This chain connects TRBV10-2 to TRBJ1-2, with 11 bases identical to TRBD1. V trimming: 0 bases; J trimming: 6 bases; junction bases outside the gene matches: 6. The CDR3 contains 16 residues. Germline V gene data show CDR1 as WSHSY and CDR2 as SAAADI. In DNA form, the CDR3 reads TGCGCCAGCAGTGAGTCGGACAGGGGGCCTTTACATGGCTACACCTTC. This sequence encodes CASSESDRGPLHGYTF.

The rearrangement links TRBV2 to TRBJ1-3, with a possible D match to TRBD1 (6 bases). CDR3 length: 15 residues. Germline V gene sequence: CDR1 SNHLY, CDR2 FYNNEI. V lost 3 bases to trimming and J lost 2 bases, with 11 bases between them. CDR3 bases: TGTGCCAGCAGTGATAGGGGGGGAGCTGGAAACACCATATATTTT. Translated: CASSDRGGAGNTIYF. Combining the CDR3 with reference TRBV2 and TRBJ1-3 gives the whole variable domain EPEVTQTPSHQVTQMGQEVILRCVPISNHLYFYWYRQILGQKVEFLVSFYNNEISEKSEIFDDQFSVERPDGSNFTLKIRSTKLEDSAMYFCASSDRGGAGNTIYFGEGSWLTVV.

The V call is TRBV18, the J call TRBJ1-1; possible D gene TRBD1, 5 bases. The ends were cut back, 2 bases at V and 1 base at J, with 11 bases in the middle. CDR1 and CDR2 (germline): KGHSH, LQKENI. This CDR3 spans 15 amino acids. CDR3 protein: CASSPGRVKNTEAFF. The CDR3 DNA follows: TGTGCCAGCTCACCAGGCAGGGTGAAGAACACTGAAGCTTTCTTT.

This clone turned up a few times. This rearrangement joins TRBV7-9 to TRBJ1-2; D gene unclear. CDR1 is SEHNR, CDR2 FQNEAQ, per germline (reference sequence). The CDR3 has 13 amino acids. V was pared by 6 bases and J by 2 bases, with 10 bases between. This CDR3 is CASSQPGNYGYTF. The CDR3 region has the DNA TGTGCCAGCAGTCAACCGGGGAACTATGGCTACACCTTC.

This chain uses TRBV7-2 with TRBJ1-1; no firm D call. V was pared by 3 bases and J by 7 bases, with 9 bases between. The CDR3 contains 12 residues. In germline, CDR1 is SGHTA, CDR2 FQGNSA. CDR3 nucleotide sequence: TGTGCCAGCAGCTTGTCCGGTTTTGAAGCTTTCTTT. Protein sequence: CASSLSGFEAFF.

This clone was seen more than once but under ten times. V usage is TRBV3-1 (or the pseudogene TRBV3-2) and J usage is TRBJ2-7; unclear D gene. Germline-derived CDR1 and CDR2 are LGHDT and YNNKEL (reference sequence). V lost 4 bases, J lost 2 bases, and 21 bases lay in between. This CDR3 contains 17 residues. The DNA of the CDR3 is TGTGCCAGCAGCCCCCATTATGGCATCACCTTTACCTACGAGCAGTACTTC. It translates to CASSPHYGITFTYEQYF.

This clone was found once. V and J are TRBV3-1 (or the pseudogene TRBV3-2) and TRBJ1-2; D gene uncertain. The V gene lost 1 base and the J gene lost 0 bases, with 9 bases spanning the gap. This CDR3 region has 15 residues. The germline V gene encodes CDR1 LGHDT and CDR2 YNNKEL (reference sequence). The CDR3 loop reads CASSQGTPANYGYTF. The CDR3 nucleotides read TGTGCCAGCAGCCAAGGGACGCCAGCTAACTATGGCTACACCTTC.

This chain joins TRBV5-1 and TRBJ1-1; the match to TRBD1 covers 7 bases. Germline V lookup: CDR1 SGHRS, CDR2 YFSETQ. Trimming at V came to 4 bases and at J to 1 base, leaving 7 bases not matched to a gene. CDR3 length: 15 amino acids. CDR3 sequence reads: CASSPTGTANTEAFF. CDR3 DNA: TGCGCCAGCAGCCCCACCGGGACAGCGAACACTGAAGCTTTCTTT.

The chain joins TRBV6-5 to TRBJ1-1, with a tentative D call TRBD1 (5 bases). The CDR3 is 14 amino acids. Per the germline V gene, CDR1 is MNHEY and CDR2 is SVGAGI. Trimming stripped 6 bases from V and 4 bases from J, with 15 bases between. DNA of the CDR3: TGTGCCAGCAGGGACACCGCCGTGACCACTGAAGCTTTCTTT. Residues: CASRDTAVTTEAFF.

This clone occurred a few times. V gene TRBV5-1 combines with J gene TRBJ1-4; 8 bases agree with TRBD1. Germline trimming cut 4 bases from V and 6 bases from J; bases unmatched to any gene: 11. Germline CDR1 and CDR2: SGHRS and YFSETQ. This CDR3 has 16 amino acids. CDR3 nucleotides: TGCGCCAGCAGCAGGGGGACAGGCAAAGCTGATGAAAAACTGTTTTTT. Encoded protein: CASSRGTGKADEKLFF. The full variable domain, its missing parts supplied by reference TRBV5-1 and TRBJ1-4, is KAGVTQTPRYLIKTRGQQVTLSCSPISGHRSVSWYQQTPGQGLQFLFEYFSETQRNKGNFPGRFSGRQFSNSRSEMNVSTLELGDSALYLCASSRGTGKADEKLFFGSGTQLSVL.

The chain has TRBV7-8 and TRBJ1-1; D might be TRBD1 (5 bases). Germline CDR1 and CDR2: SGHVS and FQNEAQ. The CDR3 consists of 15 residues. The V gene lost 3 bases and the J gene lost 1 base, with 12 bases spanning the gap. CDR3 amino acids: CASSLTARPNTEAFF. The CDR3 DNA reads TGTGCCAGCAGCTTGACAGCTAGGCCGAACACTGAAGCTTTCTTT.

The chain uses TRBV7-2 and TRBJ2-4; D possibly corresponds to TRBD1 (7 bases). CDR1 and CDR2 from the germline V gene are SGHTA and FQGNSA. The ends were cut back, 1 base at V and 2 bases at J, with 12 bases in the middle. This CDR3 has 16 amino acids. This chain's CDR3 is CASSLGAGQPKNIQYF. CDR3 in DNA: TGTGCCAGCAGCTTAGGTGCGGGACAGCCCAAAAACATTCAGTACTTC.

This clone was detected only a few times. The chain recombines TRBV9 with TRBJ1-5, with D possibly TRBD1 on 5 matching bases. The germline CDR1 and CDR2 sequences are SGDLS and YYNGEE. The V end was cut by 0 bases, the J end by 1 base, with 8 bases between. The CDR3 is 15 residues long. The CDR3 reads CASSVDGGSNQPQHF. DNA for the CDR3: TGTGCCAGCAGCGTAGACGGGGGGAGCAATCAGCCCCAGCATTTT. The whole variable domain, remainder taken from reference TRBV9 and TRBJ1-5, is DSGVTQTPKHLITATGQRVTLRCSPRSGDLSVYWYQQSLDQGLQFLIQYYNGEERAKGNILERFSAQQFPDLHSELNLSSLELGDSALYFCASSVDGGSNQPQHFGDGTRLSIL.

The chain links TRBV27 to TRBJ1-6; D gene ambiguous. V dropped 7 bases and J dropped 0 bases, with 7 bases sitting between them. The CDR3 consists of 14 residues. Germline V lookup: CDR1 MNHEY, CDR2 SMNVEV (reference sequence). The CDR3 is CASKSGSYNSPLHF. Written as DNA, the CDR3 is TGTGCCAGCAAGTCTGGCTCCTATAATTCACCCCTCCACTTT.

Turning to this clone: An end of the junction differs from the germline gene, which may be a read error. The chain joins TRBV24-1 to TRBJ2-3, with D unresolved. The CDR3 covers 14 residues. The germline CDR1 and CDR2 sequences are KGHDR and SFDVKD. The CDR3 region has the DNA TGTGTCACCAGTGATTTCGCAGACACAGATACGCAGTATTTT. It is translated as CVTSDFADTDTQYF.

V is TRBV19 and J is TRBJ1-4; 8 bases are shared with TRBD1. Germline V gene sequence: CDR1 LNHDA, CDR2 SQIVND (reference sequence). V dropped 3 bases and J dropped 5; count of bases not matched to a gene: 5. CDR3 length: 15 amino acids. As DNA, the CDR3 is TGTGCCAGTAGTATTCAGGGGGCGGGAAATGAAAAACTGTTTTTT. Its translation is CASSIQGAGNEKLFF.

The gene calls are TRBV9 and TRBJ2-3, with D unresolved. Germline CDR1 SGDLS, CDR2 YYNGEE. The CDR3 is made up of 14 amino acids. V was trimmed by 0 bases and J by 4 bases, leaving 9 bases between them. CDR3 coding DNA: TGTGCCAGCAGCGTAGACACCACCCCAGATACGCAGTATTTT. This sequence encodes CASSVDTTPDTQYF.

The chain recombines TRBV7-3 with TRBJ1-2, with D perhaps TRBD1 (5 bases). Germline CDR1 is SGHTA and CDR2 is FQGTGA. The length of the CDR3 is 13 residues. V was shortened by 0 bases and J by 4 bases, with 6 bases between the two germline ends. CDR3 sequence reads: CASSLTGAYGYTF. CDR3 nucleotide sequence: TGTGCCAGCAGCTTAACAGGGGCCTATGGCTACACCTTC. Full variable domain (rest looked up from reference TRBV7-3 and TRBJ1-2): GAGVSQTPSNKVTEKGKYVELRCDPISGHTALYWYRQSLGQGPEFLIYFQGTGAADDSGLPNDRFFAVRPEGSVSTLKIQRTERGDSAVYLCASSLTGAYGYTFGSGTRLTVV.

CDR3 sequence: CASSLAYPGGLPYEQYF. The CDR3 nucleotides read TGCGCCAGCAGCTTGGCCTACCCGGGGGGCCTTCCCTACGAGCAGTACTTC. J is TRBJ2-7 and V is TRBV5-1; TRBD2 is a possible D gene (7 bases). Germline loops: CDR1 SGHRS, CDR2 YFSETQ. Trimming left V 0 bases short and J 2 bases short, with 18 bases between. This CDR3 has 17 amino acids.